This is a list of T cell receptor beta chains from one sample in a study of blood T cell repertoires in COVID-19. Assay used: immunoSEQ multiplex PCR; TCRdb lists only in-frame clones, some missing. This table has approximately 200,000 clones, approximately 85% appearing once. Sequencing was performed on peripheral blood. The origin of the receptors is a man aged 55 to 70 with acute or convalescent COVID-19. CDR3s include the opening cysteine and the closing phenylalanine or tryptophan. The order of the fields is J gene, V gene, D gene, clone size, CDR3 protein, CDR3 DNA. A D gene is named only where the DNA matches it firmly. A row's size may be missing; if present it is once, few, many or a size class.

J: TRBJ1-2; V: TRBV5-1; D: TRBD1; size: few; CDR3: CASSYSGTGTNYGYTF; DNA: TGCGCCAGCAGCTATTCCGGGACAGGGACCAACTATGGCTACACCTTC
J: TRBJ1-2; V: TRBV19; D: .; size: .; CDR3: CASSWGQTYGYTF; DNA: TGTGCCAGTAGCTGGGGGCAGACCTATGGCTACACCTTC
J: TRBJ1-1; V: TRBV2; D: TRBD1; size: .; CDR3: CASSEQGAWSLNTEAFF; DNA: TGTGCCAGCAGTGAGCAGGGGGCGTGGAGCCTAAACACTGAAGCTTTCTTT
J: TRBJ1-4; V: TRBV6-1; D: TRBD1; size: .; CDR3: CASSEVGTGRVLFF; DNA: TGTGCCAGCAGTGAAGTGGGGACAGGGAGGGTACTGTTTTTT
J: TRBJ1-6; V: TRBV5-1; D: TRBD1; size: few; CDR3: CASSQGQGAYSPLHF; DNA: TGCGCCAGCAGCCAAGGACAGGGGGCATATTCACCCCTCCACTTT
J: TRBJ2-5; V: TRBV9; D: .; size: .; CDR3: CASSGDGAQYF; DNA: TGTGCCAGCAGCGGAGACGGGGCCCAGTACTTC
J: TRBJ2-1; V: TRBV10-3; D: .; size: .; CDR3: CAISENPRGGEQFF; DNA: TGTGCCATCAGTGAAAACCCGAGGGGGGGTGAGCAGTTCTTC
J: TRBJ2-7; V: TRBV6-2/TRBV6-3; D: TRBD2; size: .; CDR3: CASSRLGLAGNEQYF; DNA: TGTGCCAGCAGCCGGTTAGGGCTAGCGGGAAACGAGCAGTACTTC
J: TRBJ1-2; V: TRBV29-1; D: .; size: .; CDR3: CSVEGGGDNYGYTF; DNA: TGCAGCGTTGAAGGAGGGGGTGATAACTATGGCTACACCTTC
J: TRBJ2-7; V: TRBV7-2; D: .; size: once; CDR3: CASSSGTSVREQYF; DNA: TGTGCCAGCAGCTCCGGGACATCCGTGAGGGAGCAGTACTTC
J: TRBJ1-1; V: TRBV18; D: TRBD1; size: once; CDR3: CASSPPTGSSEAFF; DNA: TGTGCCAGCTCACCACCGACAGGGTCTTCTGAAGCTTTCTTT
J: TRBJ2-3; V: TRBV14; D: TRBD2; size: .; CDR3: CASSQDRLAGTDTQYF; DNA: TGTGCCAGCAGCCAAGATAGGCTAGCGGGCACAGATACGCAGTATTTT
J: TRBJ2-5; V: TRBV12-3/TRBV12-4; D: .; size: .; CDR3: CASSPGRETQYF; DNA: TGTGCCAGCAGTCCCGGTCGAGAGACCCAGTACTTC
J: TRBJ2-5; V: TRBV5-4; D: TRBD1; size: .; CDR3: CASSFRQGGPQETQYF; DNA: TGTGCCAGCAGCTTCCGACAGGGGGGTCCCCAAGAGACCCAGTACTTC
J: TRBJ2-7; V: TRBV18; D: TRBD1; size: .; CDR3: CASSPGTGDLEQYF; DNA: TGTGCCAGCTCACCAGGGACAGGGGATCTCGAGCAGTACTTC
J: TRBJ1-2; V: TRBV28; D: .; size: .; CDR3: CASSLVQGGYGYTF; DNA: TGTGCCAGCAGTTTAGTCCAAGGGGGCTATGGCTACACCTTC
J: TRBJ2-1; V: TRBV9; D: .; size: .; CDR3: CASSAVETPPYNEQFF; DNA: TGTGCCAGCAGCGCAGTCGAGACACCGCCCTACAATGAGCAGTTCTTC
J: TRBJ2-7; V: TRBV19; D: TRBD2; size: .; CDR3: CASSIQTSGMTYEQYF; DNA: TGTGCCAGTAGTATACAGACTAGCGGGATGACCTACGAGCAGTACTTC
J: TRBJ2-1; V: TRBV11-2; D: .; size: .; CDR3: CASSLRTAYNEQFF; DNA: TGTGCCAGCAGCCTCCGGACAGCCTACAATGAGCAGTTCTTC
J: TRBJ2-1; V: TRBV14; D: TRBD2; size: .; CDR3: CASSQERSGSNEQFF; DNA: TGTGCCAGCAGCCAAGAAAGGAGCGGGAGTAATGAGCAGTTCTTC
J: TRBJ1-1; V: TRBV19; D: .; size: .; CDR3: CASSFQGTNTEAFF; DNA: TGTGCCAGTAGTTTTCAGGGCACGAACACTGAAGCTTTCTTT
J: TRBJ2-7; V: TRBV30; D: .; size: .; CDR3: CACLKSSRVQEQYF; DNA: TGTGCCTGTCTCAAGAGTTCCAGGGTCCAAGAGCAGTACTTC
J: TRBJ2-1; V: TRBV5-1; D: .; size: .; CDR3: CASSLGSGVEFF; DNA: TGCGCCAGCAGCTTGGGTTCAGGGGTTGAGTTCTTC
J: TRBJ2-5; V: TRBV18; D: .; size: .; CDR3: CASSPGDRLEETQYF; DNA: TGTGCCAGCTCACCAGGTGACAGGCTTGAAGAGACCCAGTACTTC
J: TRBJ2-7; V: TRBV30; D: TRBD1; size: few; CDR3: CAWSRQGAYEQYF; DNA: TGTGCCTGGAGTCGACAGGGGGCGTACGAGCAGTACTTC
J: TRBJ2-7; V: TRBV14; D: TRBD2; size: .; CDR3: CASSPPGLAGSYEQYF; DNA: TGTGCCAGCAGCCCCCCAGGACTAGCGGGATCCTACGAGCAGTACTTC
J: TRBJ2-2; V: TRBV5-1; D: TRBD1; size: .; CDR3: CASSPLGQGRTGELFF; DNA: TGCGCCAGCAGCCCCCTTGGACAGGGCCGGACCGGGGAGCTGTTTTTT
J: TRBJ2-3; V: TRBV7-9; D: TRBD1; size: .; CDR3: CAVTRTGLITDTQYF; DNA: TGTGCTGTAACGCGGACAGGGCTCATAACAGATACGCAGTATTTT
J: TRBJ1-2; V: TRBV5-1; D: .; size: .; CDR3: CASSLAWTPPSYTF; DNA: TGCGCCAGCAGCTTGGCGTGGACACCGCCAAGCTACACCTTC
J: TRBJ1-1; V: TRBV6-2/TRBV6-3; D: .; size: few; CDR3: CASSDEGTSSTEAFF; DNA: TGTGCCAGCAGCGACGAGGGGACAAGCAGTACTGAAGCTTTCTTT